What follows is one T cell receptor (beta chain) and its context. Other DNA variants within this sample encode the same CDR3. This sample stems from a study of OX40 agonist ivuxolimab in advanced cancers. Study-wide context: Each dose-escalation patient presented with hepatocellular carcinoma, melanoma, renal cell or head and neck cancer.

Produced via immunoSEQ multiplex PCR; TCRdb's table is partial and in-frame only. The profile shows around 45,000 clones, under 90% of them singletons. This CDR3 is 12 amino acids long. CDR1 MNHNS and CDR2 SASEGT come from the germline V gene. The ends were cut back, 9 bases at V and 7 bases at J, with 16 bases in the middle. This receptor was taken from an adult with an advanced solid tumor such as melanoma, head and neck, liver or kidney cancer. The chain uses TRBV6-1 and TRBJ2-7, with D unclear. Source: CD4+ or CD8+ T cells sorted from blood, taken in a trial of the OX40 agonist ivuxolimab. The CDR3 here is CASRVPMGEQYF. The CDR3 bases are TGTGCCAGTAGGGTTCCCATGGGGGAGCAGTACTTC.